A single sample is the source of the 26 T cell receptor beta chains below, sequenced in a study of cytomegalovirus exposure and HLA in healthy donors. TCRdb's copy holds only in-frame clones and misses some; the assay was immunoSEQ multiplex PCR. This sample has 110,000 or so clones, with roughly nine tenths found just once. Sequenced input: PBMCs. All receptors come from a man in his late teens or twenties in good health and CMV-seropositive.

The chain uses TRBV18 and TRBJ2-7, with D hard to call. This CDR3 is 12 amino acids long. CDR1 is KGHSH, CDR2 LQKENI, per germline. Trimming left V 6 bases short and J 9 bases short, with 15 bases between. The chain's CDR3 is CASSLVGRGQYF. The CDR3 nucleotides read TGTGCCAGCTCCCTGGTTGGCCGAGGGCAGTACTTC.

V usage is TRBV10-3 and J usage is TRBJ2-1, with D maybe TRBD2 (5 bases). CDR3 length: 12 amino acids. Germline V gives CDR1 ENHRY, CDR2 SYGVKD. Trimming cost V 10 bases and J 9 bases, with 16 bases left between them. The CDR3 region has the DNA TGTGCCACCGCAGGAGCGGAGGTTGAGCAGTTCTTC. Its translation: CATAGAEVEQFF.

This rearrangement joins TRBV12-1 to TRBJ2-7; the table assigns TRBD2, which was not confirmed against the DNA. TRBV12-1 is a pseudogene. The length of the CDR3 is 12 residues. CDR3 in DNA: TGTGCCACCCACGGGAGGGACCACGAGCAGTACTTC. Protein product: CATHGRDHEQYF.

The CDR3 loop reads CASSLGATRLANEQYF. The CDR3 coding sequence is TGTGCCAGCAGCTTAGGGGCCACCCGGCTAGCGAACGAGCAGTACTTC. The chain employs TRBV11-2 and TRBJ2-7; possible D gene TRBD2, 6 bases. CDR1 SGHAT and CDR2 FQNNGV come from the germline V gene. This CDR3 is built from 16 residues. Trimming removed 1 base at V and 5 bases at J, with 18 bases between.

Only one count was recorded for this clone. The genes are TRBV5-1 and TRBJ2-5, with TRBD2 as a possible D gene (6 bases). The V gene's germline CDR1 is SGHRS and CDR2 YFSETQ. The CDR3 has 14 residues. Trimming took 0 bases from V and 5 from J, leaving 11 bases between them. The CDR3 is CASSLASGRETQYF. CDR3 nucleotide sequence: TGCGCCAGCAGCTTGGCCTCAGGGAGGGAGACCCAGTACTTC.

The V call is TRBV10-3, the J call TRBJ2-7; D may be TRBD2 (5 bases). The ends were cut back, 10 bases at V and 2 bases at J, with 24 bases in the middle. This CDR3 comprises 16 residues. Germline CDR1 ENHRY, CDR2 SYGVKD. The CDR3 region is CATWGGEGVSPYEQYF. CDR3 in DNA: TGTGCCACCTGGGGTGGAGAGGGAGTATCCCCCTACGAGCAGTACTTC.

The gene calls are TRBV5-4 and TRBJ2-1; D is possibly TRBD1 (6 bases). Germline V gives CDR1 SGHNT, CDR2 YYREEE (reference sequence). The V and J ends lost 1 base and 4 bases respectively, with 21 bases between them. This CDR3 comprises 18 residues. The DNA of the CDR3 is TGTGCCAGCAGCTTGAGGCAGGCCACAGTGGGACAATACAATGAGCAGTTCTTC. Amino acids: CASSLRQATVGQYNEQFF.

The chain carries TRBV6-1 and TRBJ1-1; TRBD1 might be the D (6 bases). The CDR3 is made up of 13 amino acids. Looked up from germline, CDR1 is MNHNS and CDR2 is SASEGT. The germline V and J ends were trimmed by 9 bases and 1 base, with 12 bases remaining between them. CDR3 bases: TGTGCCAGTAGGACAGAGTGGAACACTGAAGCTTTCTTT. It codes for CASRTEWNTEAFF.

The gene calls are TRBV6-5 and TRBJ1-2, with D tentatively TRBD1 (6 bases). Between the trimmed V and J ends, which lost 6 bases and 4 bases, there was a span of 15 bases. Germline assignment: CDR1 MNHEY and CDR2 SVGAGI. The CDR3 runs to 14 residues. The DNA for the CDR3 is TGTGCCAGCAGCCCTGAGGGGGTCGGCTATGGCTACACCTTC. It translates to CASSPEGVGYGYTF.

J is TRBJ2-7 and V is TRBV14; possibly TRBD1 for D (5 bases). V was clipped by 0 bases and J by 4 bases, with 13 bases between them. The CDR3 runs to 15 residues. The V gene's germline CDR1 is SGHDN and CDR2 FVKESK. CDR3 in DNA: TGTGCCAGCAGCCAAGAAAATCTGCAGGGTTACGAGCAGTACTTC. It translates to CASSQENLQGYEQYF.

The chain links TRBV10-3 to TRBJ2-5, with D possibly TRBD2 on 5 matching bases. V was pared by 3 bases and J by 4 bases, with 9 bases between. This CDR3 spans 13 amino acids. Germline values: CDR1 ENHRY, CDR2 SYGVKD. The CDR3 DNA reads TGTGCCATCAGTGACGGGAACCCAGAGACCCAGTACTTC. It codes for CAISDGNPETQYF.

V gene TRBV6-1 combines with J gene TRBJ1-5; D gene ambiguous. Germline values: CDR1 MNHNS, CDR2 SASEGT. The V end was cut by 7 bases, the J end by 4 bases, with 11 bases between. The CDR3 loop spans 13 amino acids. The CDR3 DNA is TGTGCCAGCACCGCAGTTATAAATCAGCCCCAGCATTTT. As protein: CASTAVINQPQHF.

In the case of this clone: An end of the junction does not agree with germline; a read error may underlie this. The gene calls are TRBV7-2 and TRBJ1-4; TRBD1 matches at 9 bases. The germline V gene has CDR1 SGHTA and CDR2 FQGNSA. This CDR3 spans 15 amino acids. This CDR3 is CASSIAGTGYEKLFF. In nucleotides, the CDR3 is TGTGCCAGCAGCATAGCGGGGACAGGGTACGAAAAACTGTTTTTT.

A word on this clone: The sample has other DNA sequences that encode this CDR3 too. The chain links TRBV28 to TRBJ1-5; D perhaps matches TRBD1 (6 bases). The CDR3 covers 12 residues. Germline V gene lookup returns CDR1 MDHEN and CDR2 SYDVKM. The V gene lost 3 bases and the J gene lost 6 bases, with 6 bases spanning the gap. CDR3 sequence reads: CASSLTGQPQHF. The CDR3 nucleotides read TGTGCCAGCAGTTTGACAGGTCAGCCCCAGCATTTT.

The chain employs TRBV11-2 and TRBJ1-5; a possible D gene is TRBD1 (6 bases). With 5 bases removed from V and 4 bases from J, the gap between germline ends came to 12 bases. The CDR3 runs 14 residues. Germline CDR1 is SGHAT and CDR2 is FQNNGV. The CDR3 sequence: CASSPGQFNQPQHF. CDR3 nucleotides: TGTGCCAGCAGCCCTGGACAGTTTAATCAGCCCCAGCATTTT.

This clone was picked up one time. This rearrangement joins TRBV2 to TRBJ2-6; D gene unclear. Looked up from germline, CDR1 is SNHLY and CDR2 is FYNNEI. The CDR3 runs 20 residues. V dropped 3 bases and J dropped 0 bases, with 21 bases sitting between them. The CDR3 sequence: CASSDFTSIYARSGANVLTF. As DNA, the CDR3 is TGTGCCAGCAGTGACTTCACCTCAATCTACGCCCGCTCTGGGGCCAACGTCCTGACTTTC. Based on the CDR3 plus reference TRBV2 and TRBJ2-6, the full variable domain is EPEVTQTPSHQVTQMGQEVILRCVPISNHLYFYWYRQILGQKVEFLVSFYNNEISEKSEIFDDQFSVERPDGSNFTLKIRSTKLEDSAMYFCASSDFTSIYARSGANVLTFGAGSRLTVL.

V gene TRBV5-4 combines with J gene TRBJ1-4; D not certain. Trimming left V 3 bases short and J 8 bases short, with 11 bases between. The CDR3 covers 13 residues. The germline CDR1 and CDR2 sequences are SGHNT and YYREEE (reference sequence). CDR3 nucleotide sequence: TGTGCCAGCAGCTACCCCGGGAGCGAAAAACTGTTTTTT. Amino acids: CASSYPGSEKLFF.

In DNA, the CDR3 is TGCGCCAGCAGCTTGGGGCATATGGAGACCCAGTACTTC. Translation gives CASSLGHMETQYF. The rearrangement joins TRBV5-1 to TRBJ2-5; D gene ambiguous. V was pared by 0 bases and J by 5 bases, with 8 bases between. There are 13 residues in the CDR3. Germline V lookup: CDR1 SGHRS, CDR2 YFSETQ.

The chain combines TRBV19 with TRBJ1-6, with 7 bases that match TRBD1. CDR1 is LNHDA, CDR2 SQIVND, per germline (reference sequence). V shed 4 bases, J shed 10 bases, and the junction held 7 bases outside the gene matches. The CDR3 covers 14 residues. In DNA, the CDR3 is TGTGCCAGTAGTAACGGACAGGTACGATCACCCCTCCACTTT. Amino acid sequence: CASSNGQVRSPLHF.

V is TRBV27 and J is TRBJ1-2, with 8 bases aligning to TRBD1. From germline, CDR1 is MNHEY and CDR2 SMNVEV (reference sequence). The V segment lost 6 bases and the J segment 4 bases; nucleotides outside the gene matches: 4. The CDR3 runs to 13 residues. CDR3 sequence reads: CASRKQGVYGYTF. DNA of the CDR3: TGTGCCAGCAGAAAACAGGGGGTCTATGGCTACACCTTC.

The J gene is TRBJ2-3, the V gene TRBV19, with a weak D call TRBD1 (6 bases). Germline V gives CDR1 LNHDA, CDR2 SQIVND (reference sequence). The CDR3 consists of 15 residues. V lost 4 bases and J 7 bases, leaving 18 bases between the germline ends. CDR3 region: CASSTRGQGWNTQYF. The CDR3 DNA reads TGTGCCAGTAGTACCCGGGGCCAGGGGTGGAATACGCAGTATTTT.

The V gene is TRBV28, the J gene TRBJ1-5; D gene ambiguous. Per germline, CDR1 MDHEN and CDR2 SYDVKM. There are 14 residues in the CDR3. V was shortened by 3 bases and J by 0 bases, with 6 bases between the two germline ends. The CDR3 DNA follows: TGTGCCAGCAGTTTGGGCATTAGCAATCAGCCCCAGCATTTT. It codes for CASSLGISNQPQHF. The whole variable domain, remainder taken from reference TRBV28 and TRBJ1-5, is DVKVTQSSRYLVKRTGEKVFLECVQDMDHENMFWYRQDPGLGLRLIYFSYDVKMKEKGDIPEGYSVSREKKERFSLILESASTNQTSMYLCASSLGISNQPQHFGDGTRLSIL.

The rearrangement uses TRBV5-6 and TRBJ2-1; 10 nucleotides agree with TRBD2. V lost 5 bases to trimming and J lost 1 base; unmatched junction nucleotides: 9. Per germline, CDR1 SGHDT and CDR2 YYEEEE. This CDR3 is 17 amino acids long. The CDR3 region is CASRLAGASRSYNEQFF. CDR3 nucleotides: TGTGCCAGCAGGCTAGCGGGGGCTTCTCGTTCCTACAATGAGCAGTTCTTC.

This clone showed up just a few times. This chain's CDR3 is CASSLDRANEKLFF. CDR3 sequence (DNA): TGTGCCAGCAGTTTGGACAGGGCTAATGAAAAACTGTTTTTT. The chain employs TRBV2 and TRBJ1-4; 8 bases align to TRBD1. Germline trimming cut 5 bases from V and 3 bases from J; bases unmatched to any gene: 2. Per germline, CDR1 SNHLY and CDR2 FYNNEI. The length of the CDR3 is 14 residues.

The genes are TRBV18 and TRBJ2-6; no clear D. This CDR3 region has 14 residues. Looked up from germline, CDR1 is KGHSH and CDR2 is LQKENI. Trimming shortened V by 2 bases and J by 4 bases, and 6 bases separated the two germline ends. This CDR3 reads CASSPESGANVLTF. The CDR3 bases are TGTGCCAGCTCACCAGAGTCCGGGGCCAACGTCCTGACTTTC.

The V gene is TRBV6-1, the J gene TRBJ1-5; 8 positions agree with TRBD1. The germline CDR1 and CDR2 sequences are MNHNS and SASEGT. The CDR3 loop spans 13 amino acids. J lost 5 bases, V lost 6 bases, and 3 bases had no gene match. CDR3 amino acids: CASRGQDHQPQHF. CDR3 DNA sequence: TGTGCCAGCAGGGGACAGGACCATCAGCCCCAGCATTTT.